This is a list of T cell receptor beta chains from one sample in a study of T-cell reconstitution after alpha-beta-depleted transplantation in children. TCRdb itself ran the PCR reads through MiXCR, one entry per CDR3 protein. This table has fewer than 700,000 distinct CDR3 sequences, 10% to 15% appearing once. The sequencing used PBMCs, mostly from graft donor cells, collected 360 days after TCRalphabeta/CD19-depleted stem cell transplant. Receptor source: a male patient younger than 18 who had a stem cell transplant for acute myeloid leukemia, so the T cells may come from the graft donor. The CDR3 runs from the conserved cysteine through the conserved F or W. The D gene is left open where the match is weak. Size is stated for part of the rows, as once, few or many counts, or as a class when the clone is expanded.

j_call	d_call	clone_size	v_call	cdr3_nt	cdr3_aa
TRBJ1-5	-	-	TRBV20-1	TGCAGTGCTAGAGAGGGTACAGCAAATCAGCCCCAGCATTTT	CSAREGTANQPQHF
TRBJ2-7	-	many	TRBV29-1	TGCAGCGTCGTCCAGGACCACAGGCGGCGGTCCTACGAGCAGTACTTC	CSVVQDHRRRSYEQYF
TRBJ2-7	-	few	TRBV27	TGTGCCAGCAGTTTATATTATGACAAGAACTACGAGCAGTACTTC	CASSLYYDKNYEQYF
TRBJ2-3	TRBD1	few	TRBV27	TGTGCCAGCAGTTTCCGACAGGGGGCCGGGGGAAGCACAGATACGCAGTATTTT	CASSFRQGAGGSTDTQYF
TRBJ2-7	-	few	TRBV5-1	TGCGCCAGCAGCTCCTTTGATCAGCAGTACTTC	CASSSFDQQYF
TRBJ2-7	-	few	TRBV10-3	TGTGCCCCCCCTCGGCCAGGGATTCACGAGCAGTACTTC	CAPPRPGIHEQYF
TRBJ2-1	-	few	TRBV6-2/TRBV6-3	TGTGCCAGCAGTTTCCTGCCAACTAGCCACAATGAGCAGTTCTTC	CASSFLPTSHNEQFF
TRBJ2-7	-	few	TRBV7-6	TGTGCCAGCAGCCTTCAAATCGCCGGGAGTAACGAGCAGTACTTC	CASSLQIAGSNEQYF
TRBJ2-5	-	-	TRBV12-3/TRBV12-4	TGTGCCAGCAGTTTTTGGGGCCAGACCCAGTACTTC	CASSFWGQTQYF
TRBJ2-1	TRBD2	many	TRBV5-1	TGCGCCAGCAGCTTCGGACTAGCGGGAGGCTACAATGAGCAGTTCTTC	CASSFGLAGGYNEQFF
TRBJ1-3	TRBD1	-	TRBV20-1	TGCAGTGCTAGAAAGGGACAGGGAGGAAACACCATATATTTT	CSARKGQGGNTIYF
TRBJ1-2	-	few	TRBV20-1	TGCAGTGCTAGAGTTGGGGCAGGGAGGACCTATGGCTACACCTTC	CSARVGAGRTYGYTF
TRBJ2-7	-	-	TRBV12-3/TRBV12-4	TGTGCCAGCAGTTTAGACCTGGCGGGGCAAACCTACGAGCAGTACTTC	CASSLDLAGQTYEQYF
TRBJ2-3	-	many	TRBV5-1	TGCGCCAGCAGCCGATACGCTTCGAGCGGCACAGATACGCAGTATTTT	CASSRYASSGTDTQYF
TRBJ2-3	TRBD2	-	TRBV5-1	TGCGCCAGCACCGCTGGACTAGCGGGAGGAACAACCACAGATACGCAGTATTTT	CASTAGLAGGTTTDTQYF
TRBJ2-1	TRBD1	few	TRBV5-1	TGCGCCAGCAGCTTGGTGGCGGGACAGGGGTACAATGAGCAGTTCTTC	CASSLVAGQGYNEQFF
TRBJ2-3	-	-	TRBV4-2	TGTGCCAGCAGCCATACCAACCACGAAGATACGCAGTATTTT	CASSHTNHEDTQYF
TRBJ1-1	TRBD1	-	TRBV14	TGTGCCAGCAGCCGCCGCCGGGACAGGGGAACTTTCTTT	CASSRRRDRGTFF
TRBJ2-7	TRBD2	many	TRBV11-2	TGTGCCAGCAGCTCCGGACTAGCGGGCCTCTCCTACGAGCAGTACTTC	CASSSGLAGLSYEQYF
TRBJ2-1	-	few	TRBV15	TGTGCCACCAGCCCTGGTCGAATCCAGCGGATAGAGAACAATGAGCAGTTCTTC	CATSPGRIQRIENNEQFF
TRBJ2-2	-	-	TRBV6-2/TRBV6-3	TGTGCCAGCACCAGGGAGTCGGGACCCCCGAACACCGGGGAGCTGTTTTTT	CASTRESGPPNTGELFF
TRBJ1-2	-	-	TRBV6-1	TGTGCCAGCAGTACCCAACCGGACTCGCGTGGCTACACCTTC	CASSTQPDSRGYTF